This passage covers 32 T cell receptor beta chains from one sample sequenced in a study of cytomegalovirus exposure and HLA in healthy donors. The PCR made use of 60 Vbeta and 13 Jbeta primers. Some clones are missing from TCRdb's copy, which holds only in-frame ones; the method was immunoSEQ multiplex PCR. This table holds roughly 160,000 clones, 87% found once. Sequences were obtained from PBMCs. These receptors were obtained from a young woman in good health and CMV-seronegative.

The V call is TRBV15, the J call TRBJ2-5; D not resolved. This CDR3 has 13 amino acids. Deletions cut 4 bases from V and 4 bases from J, with 10 bases between. Germline assignment: CDR1 LNHNV and CDR2 YYDKDF (reference sequence). CDR3 region: CATSTGQIETQYF. As DNA, the CDR3 is TGTGCCACCAGCACTGGGCAGATAGAGACCCAGTACTTC.

The V gene is TRBV18, the J gene TRBJ2-2; 8 bases match TRBD2. V dropped 3 bases and J dropped 1; count of bases not matched to a gene: 7. From germline, CDR1 is KGHSH and CDR2 LQKENI. This CDR3 contains 17 residues. In DNA form, the CDR3 reads TGTGCCAGCTCACCGGTCGGACTAGCTTGGAACACCGGGGAGCTGTTTTTT. Amino acids: CASSPVGLAWNTGELFF.

The chain uses TRBV27 and TRBJ2-7, with 14 bases matching TRBD2. Germline values: CDR1 MNHEY, CDR2 SMNVEV (reference sequence). V was clipped by 6 bases and J by 0 bases; unmatched bases: 10. The CDR3 runs 18 residues. The DNA for the CDR3 is TGTGCCAGCAGCATACGGGGACTAGCGGGGGACCGCTCCTACGAGCAGTACTTC. Its translation: CASSIRGLAGDRSYEQYF.

This chain joins TRBV28 and TRBJ2-7, with 10 bases that match TRBD2. Trimming cost V 11 bases and J 5 bases; bases outside gene matches: 18. Germline V gives CDR1 MDHEN, CDR2 SYDVKM. The CDR3 has 16 residues. The CDR3 bases are TGTGCCGCCACCGACCAAACGAGCGGGAGGGGCCACGAGCAGTACTTC. It specifies CAATDQTSGRGHEQYF.

This chain joins TRBV6-6 and TRBJ2-1; D unresolved. Trimming stripped 8 bases from V and 7 bases from J, with 12 bases between. This CDR3 region has 12 residues. Germline loops: CDR1 MNHNY, CDR2 SVGAGI (reference sequence). CDR3 region: CASGTVSNEQFF. CDR3 nucleotides: TGTGCCAGCGGAACAGTGTCGAATGAGCAGTTCTTC.

This sequence joins TRBV15 and TRBJ1-2; the D gene is possibly TRBD1 (5 bases). Germline values: CDR1 LNHNV, CDR2 YYDKDF (reference sequence). Trimming took off 0 bases at V and 3 bases at J, with 11 bases between the two ends. The CDR3 covers 15 residues. This CDR3 reads CATSRDDRPHYGYTF. CDR3 nucleotide sequence: TGTGCCACCAGCAGAGATGACAGACCACACTATGGCTACACCTTC.

This rearrangement joins TRBV27 to TRBJ2-2; 8 bases map to TRBD1. The trim removed 5 bases at V and 4 bases at J, leaving 12 bases unmatched. Germline loops: CDR1 MNHEY, CDR2 SMNVEV (reference sequence). The CDR3 is made up of 17 amino acids. This CDR3 reads CASSLLPRTGRTGELFF. CDR3 in DNA: TGTGCCAGCAGTCTTTTGCCTCGGACAGGGCGCACCGGGGAGCTGTTTTTT.

V is TRBV6-1 and J is TRBJ2-2; 8 bases fit TRBD2. V was clipped by 7 bases and J by 6 bases; unmatched bases: 7. There are 14 residues in the CDR3. The germline V gene encodes CDR1 MNHNS and CDR2 SASEGT. The CDR3 here is CASKDGRAAGELFF. The CDR3 region has the DNA TGTGCCAGCAAAGACGGGAGGGCCGCCGGGGAGCTGTTTTTT.

With regard to this clone: The CDR3 does not close with the conserved phenylalanine or tryptophan, likely indicating a read error. Because the CDR3's place on the DNA is in doubt, the DNA is left out and the CDR3 is given as listed by TCRdb. V usage is TRBV6-4 and J usage is TRBJ1-4. Germline CDR1 MRHNA, CDR2 SNTAGT. The CDR3 is made up of 10 amino acids, end residues included. The CDR3 loop reads CASSDMGTRD.

The chain combines TRBV29-1 with TRBJ1-5; possibly TRBD1 for D (5 bases). Trimming took 5 bases from V and 1 from J, leaving 6 bases between them. Germline lookup yields CDR1 SQVTM and CDR2 ANQGSEA. This CDR3 contains 12 residues. The CDR3 region is CSVRQSNQPQHF. The CDR3 DNA reads TGCAGCGTTCGACAGAGCAATCAGCCCCAGCATTTT.

The CDR3 DNA sequence: TGTGCCAGCAGCTTAAATCAGGCAGGGTTGGATGAAGCTTTCTTT. Translated: CASSLNQAGLDEAFF. This chain links TRBV7-3 with TRBJ1-1; a weak D match, TRBD1 (5 bases). With 1 base removed from V and 7 bases from J, the gap between germline ends came to 16 bases. CDR3 size: 15 residues. Germline V gene data show CDR1 as SGHTA and CDR2 as FQGTGA.

The chain carries TRBV18 and TRBJ2-5, with D unclear. The CDR3 covers 12 residues. V was trimmed by 6 bases and J by 4 bases, leaving 9 bases between them. The V gene's germline CDR1 is KGHSH and CDR2 LQKENI. In DNA form, the CDR3 reads TGTGCCAGCTCCGACACAGCAGAGACCCAGTACTTC. This codes for CASSDTAETQYF.

V is TRBV4-3 and J is TRBJ1-2; D gene unclear. Germline V gene data show CDR1 as LGHNA and CDR2 as YSLEER. Trimming took off 3 bases at V and 3 bases at J, with 14 bases between the two ends. CDR3 length equals 15 residues. CDR3 amino acids: CASSQAPQEDYGYTF. The CDR3, as DNA: TGCGCCAGCAGCCAGGCCCCCCAGGAGGACTATGGCTACACCTTC.

This clone was seen just once. The chain couples TRBV2 to TRBJ2-7; the match to TRBD1 covers 7 bases. CDR1 SNHLY and CDR2 FYNNEI come from the germline V gene. This CDR3 spans 16 amino acids. Trimming cost V 2 bases and J 0 bases; bases outside gene matches: 7. CDR3 amino acids: CASSEWVRGSSYEQYF. The CDR3 DNA sequence: TGTGCCAGCAGTGAATGGGTCAGGGGGTCCTCCTACGAGCAGTACTTC.

Here the CDR3 DNA reads TGTGCCAGCAGCTTAGGGACAGGGAATGAGCAGTTCTTC. This gives the protein CASSLGTGNEQFF. The chain couples TRBV11-3 to TRBJ2-1; TRBD1 matches at 8 bases. Germline V lookup: CDR1 SGHNT, CDR2 YENEEA. The junction had 0 bases not matched to a gene; V was cut back by 1 base and J by 7 bases. This CDR3 region has 13 residues.

The chain uses TRBV5-1 and TRBJ2-2; 8 nucleotides line up with TRBD2. This CDR3 spans 18 amino acids. In germline, CDR1 is SGHRS, CDR2 YFSETQ. V shed 3 bases and J 7 bases; nucleotides not matched to a gene: 17. The CDR3 protein is CASSSVQRGPFPGGELFF. CDR3 in DNA: TGCGCCAGCAGCTCAGTACAGCGGGGGCCGTTTCCGGGCGGGGAGCTGTTTTTT.

Notes on this clone: The same CDR3 also results from other DNA sequences found in this sample. The chain joins TRBV19 to TRBJ1-1, with 8 bases aligning to TRBD1. V lost 3 bases and J lost 4; bases outside the gene matches: 1. CDR1 is LNHDA and CDR2 is SQIVND in the germline V gene (reference sequence). This CDR3 region has 13 residues. In DNA form, the CDR3 reads TGTGCCAGTAGTATGGACAGGGTCACTGAAGCTTTCTTT. Protein product: CASSMDRVTEAFF.

The genes are TRBV7-8 and TRBJ2-2; weak D call: TRBD1 (6 bases). Per germline, CDR1 SGHVS and CDR2 FQNEAQ. The CDR3 runs to 15 residues. V lost 5 bases, J lost 4 bases, and 14 bases lay in between. CDR3 nucleotides: TGTGCCAGCAGCGAAACTTCACAGGGCACCGGGGAGCTGTTTTTT. It translates to CASSETSQGTGELFF. Looking up the rest from reference TRBV7-8 and TRBJ2-2 gives the full variable domain: GAGVSQSPRYKVAKRGQDVALRCDPISGHVSLFWYQQALGQGPEFLTYFQNEAQLDKSGLPSDRFFAERPEGSVSTLKIQRTQQEDSAVYLCASSETSQGTGELFFGEGSRLTVL.

This clone was found a few times. The rearrangement joins TRBV4-1 to TRBJ2-7; TRBD2 is a possible D gene (6 bases). V lost 1 base to trimming and J lost 5 bases, with 15 bases between them. Germline V lookup: CDR1 MGHRA, CDR2 YSYEKL. This CDR3 is built from 15 residues. The CDR3 coding sequence is TGCGCCAGCAGCCAAGGATCGGGTAGCGGACACGAGCAGTACTTC. Translation gives CASSQGSGSGHEQYF.

V gene TRBV7-3 combines with J gene TRBJ2-7; TRBD1 is a possible D gene (6 bases). CDR3 length equals 19 residues. Germline V gene data show CDR1 as SGHTA and CDR2 as FQGTGA. The V and J ends lost 11 bases and 3 bases respectively, with 35 bases between them. The CDR3 is CAGPSTGRRLNHPNYEQYF. The CDR3 bases are TGTGCCGGGCCTTCGACAGGAAGGAGATTAAATCACCCTAACTACGAGCAGTACTTC.

In this sample, this clone turned up once. The V call is TRBV5-1, the J call TRBJ1-4; 7 bases are shared with TRBD1. Germline CDR1 SGHRS, CDR2 YFSETQ. CDR3 length: 14 residues. V shed 3 bases, J shed 7 bases, and the junction held 6 bases outside the gene matches. CDR3 DNA: TGCGCCAGCAGCTGGGGGACAGTGAGTGAAAAACTGTTTTTT. The encoded protein is CASSWGTVSEKLFF.

The chain is built from TRBV27 and TRBJ2-1; 13 nucleotides agree with TRBD2. Germline CDR1 is MNHEY and CDR2 is SMNVEV (reference sequence). Trimming cost V 6 bases and J 0 bases; bases outside gene matches: 11. CDR3 length equals 19 residues. As DNA, the CDR3 is TGTGCCAGCAGAAGGACTAGCGGGGGAGTAAGGAGCTCCTACAATGAGCAGTTCTTC. Translation gives CASRRTSGGVRSSYNEQFF.

V usage is TRBV7-9 and J usage is TRBJ1-6, with 7 nucleotides matching TRBD1. Germline assignment: CDR1 SEHNR and CDR2 FQNEAQ (reference sequence). The CDR3 is 16 amino acids. V lost 5 bases and J lost 8; bases outside the gene matches: 12. The DNA of the CDR3 is TGTGCCAGCAGCCACCCTCGGGACAGCCTTCATTCACCCCTCCACTTT. Translation gives CASSHPRDSLHSPLHF.

This clone was counted a single time. The chain uses TRBV7-3 and TRBJ2-5; TRBD1 agrees at 9 bases. The CDR3 is 14 amino acids. J gave up 5 bases and V 5 bases, and 6 bases lay outside the gene matches. Germline CDR1 is SGHTA and CDR2 is FQGTGA. DNA of the CDR3: TGTGCCAGCAGCCACGCCGGACAGGGGGAGACCCAGTACTTC. It is translated as CASSHAGQGETQYF.

The J gene is TRBJ1-6, the V gene TRBV14, with D perhaps TRBD1 (5 bases). The CDR3 covers 16 residues. V was pared by 7 bases and J by 9 bases, with 22 bases between. Germline V CDR1 and CDR2: SGHDN, FVKESK. The CDR3 loop reads CASNGGSLGGGSPLHF. The CDR3 bases are TGTGCCAGCAACGGAGGGAGTTTGGGGGGTGGTTCACCCCTCCACTTT.

This chain connects TRBV2 to TRBJ1-2; 7 nucleotides align to TRBD1. The CDR3 loop spans 14 amino acids. J gave up 8 bases and V 4 bases, and 10 bases lay outside the gene matches. The germline V gene encodes CDR1 SNHLY and CDR2 FYNNEI. This chain's CDR3 is CASSARGLYGGYTF. The CDR3 DNA reads as TGTGCCAGCAGTGCAAGGGGGCTTTACGGCGGCTACACCTTC.

This chain links TRBV13 with TRBJ2-7, with 10 bases that match TRBD1. J was trimmed by 6 bases and V by 1 base; bases with no gene match: 9. CDR1 is PRHDT, CDR2 FYEKMQ, per germline (reference sequence). The CDR3 has 16 amino acids. The CDR3 region is CASSLVPFGQGVEQYF. Written as DNA, the CDR3 is TGTGCCAGCAGCTTAGTACCCTTTGGACAGGGGGTCGAGCAGTACTTC.

This clone was detected a few times. CDR3 coding DNA: TGCGCCAGCATTCCCGGGACTAGCGCTTCCAATGAGCAGTTCTTC. Translated, it gives CASIPGTSASNEQFF. The V gene is TRBV5-1, the J gene TRBJ2-1; the match to TRBD2 covers 10 bases. The V gene's germline CDR1 is SGHRS and CDR2 YFSETQ. V trimming: 6 bases; J trimming: 6 bases; junction bases outside the gene matches: 9. This CDR3 is 15 amino acids long.

The V and J genes are TRBV29-1 and TRBJ2-5; D possibly corresponds to TRBD2 (5 bases). The V gene's germline CDR1 is SQVTM and CDR2 ANQGSEA. Trimming stripped 6 bases from V and 7 bases from J, with 18 bases between. This CDR3 is 13 amino acids long. CDR3 in DNA: TGCAGCGTGAGGGCTCTAGCCCTCGGGACCCAGTACTTC. Its protein is CSVRALALGTQYF.

This clone was seen a handful of times. This chain links TRBV5-6 with TRBJ1-1; TRBD1 matches 9 bases. J gave up 4 bases and V 4 bases, and 5 bases lay outside the gene matches. This CDR3 contains 14 residues. The germline gives CDR1 SGHDT, CDR2 YYEEEE. This chain's CDR3 is CASSPTGGGTEAFF. CDR3 in DNA: TGTGCCAGCAGCCCGACAGGGGGTGGCACTGAAGCTTTCTTT.

The genes are TRBV27 and TRBJ2-7; TRBD2 agrees at 7 bases. The V gene end was trimmed by 3 bases and the J gene end by 2 bases; junction bases not matched to a gene: 16. This CDR3 is built from 18 residues. Germline CDR1 is MNHEY and CDR2 is SMNVEV (reference sequence). CDR3 sequence (DNA): TGTGCCAGCAGTTTGTCAGCGGGAAGTCACGGGGGAACCTACGAGCAGTACTTC. Protein sequence: CASSLSAGSHGGTYEQYF.

The chain links TRBV27 to TRBJ1-2, with 10 bases fitting TRBD1. The CDR3 spans 17 residues. The germline V gene has CDR1 MNHEY and CDR2 SMNVEV (reference sequence). V trimming: 2 bases; J trimming: 2 bases; junction bases outside the gene matches: 8. The CDR3 DNA follows: TGTGCCAGCAGTTTAAGGGGACAGGGGCGATCGAACTATGGCTACACCTTC. This sequence encodes CASSLRGQGRSNYGYTF.